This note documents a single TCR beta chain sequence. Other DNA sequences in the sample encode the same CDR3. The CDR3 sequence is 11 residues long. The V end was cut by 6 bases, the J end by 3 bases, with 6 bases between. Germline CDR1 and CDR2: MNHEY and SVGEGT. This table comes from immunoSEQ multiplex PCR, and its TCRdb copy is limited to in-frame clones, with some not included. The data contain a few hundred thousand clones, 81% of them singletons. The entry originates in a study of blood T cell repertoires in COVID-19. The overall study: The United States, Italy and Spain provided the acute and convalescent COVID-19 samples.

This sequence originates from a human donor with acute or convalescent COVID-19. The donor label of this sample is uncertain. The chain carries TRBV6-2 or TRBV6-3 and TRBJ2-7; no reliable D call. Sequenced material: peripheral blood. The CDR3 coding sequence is TGTGCCAGCAGCCAGAGCTACGAGCAGTACTTC. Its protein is CASSQSYEQYF.